This TCR beta chain is drawn from a study of blood T cell repertoires in COVID-19. About the study: Some COVID-19 samples were acute and others convalescent; all came from the United States, Italy and Spain. PBMCs, B-cell-depleted T cells, or T cells were the source of the cDNA or gDNA that made up the material.

Profiled with immunoSEQ multiplex PCR; TCRdb holds only in-frame clones, not every one. The sample contains some 180,000 clones, 80% of which appear only once. Across 24 US areas, participants ranged in age from about 18 to 90 years. Categorization into cohorts depended on clinical history that participants reported. The germline CDR1 and CDR2 sequences are GTSNPN and SVGIG (reference sequence). The CDR3 runs to 18 residues. V lost 3 bases, J lost 1 base, and 6 bases stayed unmatched. The V gene is TRBV30, the J gene TRBJ2-1; 16 nucleotides line up with TRBD2. The clonotype originates from a man aged 60 to 69 who had been exposed to COVID-19. The sequenced sample consisted of PBMCs or T cells enriched from blood (not recorded which). Here the CDR3 DNA reads TGTGCCTGGAGGGCCGGGACTAGCGGGAGGGCTTCCTACAATGAGCAGTTCTTC. Protein sequence: CAWRAGTSGRASYNEQFF.